This is a list of T cell receptor beta chains from one sample in a study of metastatic and nonmetastatic thyroid tumors. With MiXCR, TCRdb reprocessed the PCR reads. The table lists approximately 25,000 clones, 20% of them singletons. Sequencing was done on a sample of blood. The receptors were gathered from a male donor with papillary thyroid cancer or a benign thyroid nodule (not recorded which). Some clones in this sample may be carry-over from other donors' samples. The CDR3 runs from the conserved cysteine through the conserved F or W. The D gene is left open where the match is weak. Clone size appears in some rows only: once, few, many, or a class for an expanded clone.

clone size: many
D gene: NA
V gene: TRBV4-2
J gene: TRBJ2-1
CDR3 protein: CASSPPGRENEQFF
CDR3 DNA: TGTGCCAGCAGCCCCCCAGGACGAGAGAATGAGCAGTTCTTC

clone size: many
D gene: NA
V gene: TRBV7-3
J gene: TRBJ1-1
CDR3 protein: CASSARAMNTEAFF
CDR3 DNA: TGTGCCAGCAGCGCCAGGGCAATGAACACTGAAGCTTTCTTT

clone size: many
D gene: NA
V gene: TRBV29-1
J gene: TRBJ2-6
CDR3 protein: CSVSSGANVLTF
CDR3 DNA: TGCAGCGTAAGCTCTGGGGCCAACGTCCTGACTTTC

clone size: many
D gene: NA
V gene: TRBV4-1
J gene: TRBJ2-3
CDR3 protein: CASSEPGGPDTQYF
CDR3 DNA: TGCGCCAGCAGCGAACCCGGAGGGCCAGATACGCAGTATTTT

clone size: many
D gene: NA
V gene: TRBV12-3/TRBV12-4
J gene: TRBJ1-2
CDR3 protein: CASSLQGTYGYTF
CDR3 DNA: TGTGCCAGCAGTTTACAGGGGACCTATGGCTACACCTTC

clone size: many
D gene: NA
V gene: TRBV5-1
J gene: TRBJ1-2
CDR3 protein: CASSLETGTLYGYTF
CDR3 DNA: TGCGCCAGCAGCTTGGAAACCGGGACTCTATATGGCTACACCTTC

clone size: once
D gene: NA
V gene: TRBV19
J gene: TRBJ1-1
CDR3 protein: CASSMATGMNSEAFF
CDR3 DNA: TGTGCCAGTAGTATGGCCACAGGGATGAACTCTGAAGCTTTCTTT

clone size: many
D gene: TRBD1
V gene: TRBV20-1
J gene: TRBJ2-3
CDR3 protein: CSARGQGDADTQYF
CDR3 DNA: TGCAGTGCTAGGGGGCAGGGGGACGCAGATACGCAGTATTTT

clone size: many
D gene: NA
V gene: TRBV11-1
J gene: TRBJ1-3
CDR3 protein: CASRRGPLSSGNTIYF
CDR3 DNA: TGTGCCAGCAGACGAGGGCCGCTGAGCTCTGGAAACACCATATATTTT

clone size: many
D gene: NA
V gene: TRBV15
J gene: TRBJ1-3
CDR3 protein: CATSRDDGNTIYF
CDR3 DNA: TGTGCCACCAGCAGAGATGACGGAAACACCATATATTTT

clone size: many
D gene: NA
V gene: TRBV28
J gene: TRBJ2-7
CDR3 protein: CASGAGTHYEQYF
CDR3 DNA: TGTGCCAGCGGAGCCGGGACACACTACGAGCAGTACTTC

clone size: medium-sized
D gene: TRBD2
V gene: TRBV27
J gene: TRBJ2-7
CDR3 protein: CSAGGPLSEQYF
CDR3 DNA: TGTTCAGCGGGAGGGCCTCTCTCCGAGCAGTACTTC

clone size: many
D gene: NA
V gene: TRBV19
J gene: TRBJ2-5
CDR3 protein: CASKGYPQETQYF
CDR3 DNA: TGTGCCAGTAAGGGCTACCCACAAGAGACCCAGTACTTC

clone size: many
D gene: NA
V gene: TRBV9
J gene: TRBJ1-6
CDR3 protein: CASSVAPGGGQDSPLHF
CDR3 DNA: TGTGCCAGCAGCGTAGCCCCGGGCGGGGGGCAAGATTCACCCCTCCACTTT

clone size: many
D gene: NA
V gene: TRBV29-1
J gene: TRBJ2-7
CDR3 protein: CSVPRGSGGEQYF
CDR3 DNA: TGCAGCGTCCCTCGGGGGAGTGGGGGCGAGCAGTACTTC

clone size: NA
D gene: NA
V gene: TRBV9
J gene: TRBJ2-2
CDR3 protein: CVSSGSGIGTGELFF
CDR3 DNA: TGTGTCAGCAGCGGTAGTGGGATTGGGACCGGGGAGCTGTTTTTT

clone size: NA
D gene: TRBD1
V gene: TRBV7-9
J gene: TRBJ1-1
CDR3 protein: CASSLGGTANSETFF
CDR3 DNA: TGTGCCAGCAGCTTAGGGGGGACAGCCAACTCTGAAACTTTCTTT

clone size: NA
D gene: NA
V gene: TRBV19
J gene: TRBJ2-1
CDR3 protein: CASSISAAGQFF
CDR3 DNA: TGTGCCAGTAGTATAAGTGCAGCGGGGCAGTTCTTC

clone size: medium-sized
D gene: NA
V gene: TRBV4-1
J gene: TRBJ1-2
CDR3 protein: CASSPPSGDNYGYTF
CDR3 DNA: TGCGCCAGCAGCCCCCCATCTGGCGATAACTATGGCTACACCTTC

clone size: many
D gene: NA
V gene: TRBV9
J gene: TRBJ2-2
CDR3 protein: CASSAGDTGELFF
CDR3 DNA: TGTGCCAGCAGCGCTGGAGATACCGGGGAGCTGTTTTTT

clone size: NA
D gene: NA
V gene: TRBV11-2
J gene: TRBJ2-7
CDR3 protein: CASSLVTADEQYF
CDR3 DNA: TGTGCCAGCAGCTTAGTTACAGCAGACGAGCAGTACTTC

clone size: NA
D gene: NA
V gene: TRBV7-2
J gene: TRBJ1-5
CDR3 protein: CASSSTAKQPQHF
CDR3 DNA: TGTGCCAGCAGCTCGACAGCGAAGCAGCCCCAGCATTTT

clone size: many
D gene: TRBD1
V gene: TRBV18
J gene: TRBJ1-1
CDR3 protein: CASSPLLGTVQNAEAFF
CDR3 DNA: TGTGCCAGCTCACCACTTCTCGGGACAGTCCAGAACGCTGAAGCTTTCTTT

clone size: NA
D gene: NA
V gene: TRBV5-1
J gene: TRBJ2-3
CDR3 protein: CASNVGGTDTQYF
CDR3 DNA: TGCGCCAGCAACGTGGGAGGCACAGATACGCAGTATTTT

clone size: once
D gene: NA
V gene: TRBV5-1
J gene: TRBJ1-1
CDR3 protein: CASSLGTGMGGTEAIF
CDR3 DNA: TGCGCGAGCAGCTTGGGAACAGGGATGGGAGGCACTGAAGCTATCTTT

clone size: NA
D gene: NA
V gene: TRBV11-2
J gene: TRBJ1-6
CDR3 protein: CASSLEWGAPLHF
CDR3 DNA: TGTGCCAGCAGCTTAGAGTGGGGTGCACCCCTCCACTTT

clone size: many
D gene: TRBD1
V gene: TRBV27
J gene: TRBJ1-4
CDR3 protein: CASSSIQQGPTNEKLFF
CDR3 DNA: TGTGCCAGCAGTTCGATCCAACAGGGGCCAACTAATGAAAAACTGTTTTTT

clone size: few
D gene: TRBD2
V gene: TRBV7-2
J gene: TRBJ2-3
CDR3 protein: CASSFASGSTDTQYF
CDR3 DNA: TGTGCCAGCAGCTTTGCTAGCGGAAGCACAGATACGCAGTATTTT

clone size: many
D gene: NA
V gene: TRBV12-3/TRBV12-4
J gene: TRBJ1-1
CDR3 protein: CASSPTRGEMAFF
CDR3 DNA: TGTGCCAGCAGTCCCACGCGGGGCGAGATGGCTTTCTTT

clone size: many
D gene: NA
V gene: TRBV20-1
J gene: TRBJ2-3
CDR3 protein: CSARVVGADTQYF
CDR3 DNA: TGCAGTGCTAGAGTGGTCGGAGCAGATACGCAGTATTTT

clone size: many
D gene: NA
V gene: TRBV27
J gene: TRBJ1-1
CDR3 protein: CASNLSRARGTEAFF
CDR3 DNA: TGTGCCAGCAACTTGAGTCGGGCGCGGGGCACTGAAGCTTTCTTT

clone size: many
D gene: NA
V gene: TRBV19
J gene: TRBJ1-1
CDR3 protein: CASSTTHPGPEAFF
CDR3 DNA: TGTGCCAGTAGTACGACACACCCGGGCCCTGAAGCTTTCTTT